The clone carrying this TCR beta chain came up a few times. The CDR3 sequence is 13 residues long. Germline CDR1 SNHLY, CDR2 FYNNEI. V was clipped by 7 bases and J by 5 bases, with 14 bases between them. Time point denoted: sample taken at primary tumor resection. The donors, more than 55 patients with untreated early-stage non-small cell lung cancer, provided the samples. The sample comes from a study of spatial heterogeneity in lung cancer. The overall study: Detected beta-chain sequences consistently exceeded alpha-chain sequences.

In TCRdb, the 5' RACE reads were re-called with MiXCR into one record per CDR3 protein. In the table there are tens of thousands of distinct CDR3 sequences, around 6.8% of which are singletons. This TCR was sampled from a female donor with early-stage non-small cell lung cancer. The sample was PBMCs, taken at surgery. The V and J genes are TRBV2 and TRBJ1-1; D not certain. DNA of the CDR3: TGTGCCAGCACCCGCTTGGGAGGGACTGAAGCTTTCTTT. Translating gives CASTRLGGTEAFF.